The clone carrying this T cell receptor beta chain was detected only a few times. Its specificity is unknown. Using RNA transcripts as the source, TCR beta CDR3 regions were amplified. HTBI primers were employed in a first-round RT-PCR of the TCR CDR3. TCRdb itself ran the multiplex PCR reads through MiXCR, one entry per CDR3 protein. Counted here are 650,000 to 800,000 distinct CDR3 sequences, nearly 45% occurring once; the ten biggest clones make up less than 9%. The sample originates from a study of T cells in Graves' hyperthyroidism and ophthalmopathy. Study-wide results and caveats: Expanded thyroid clonotypes (above 0.001) were mostly also found in blood. Ophthalmopathy could be told apart from stable hyperthyroidism with a 13 V-J model.

Diagnosis relied on clinical symptoms, serum thyroxine and TRAb, thyroid ultrasound and orbital computed tomography. This clonotype was sampled from an adult man with Graves' disease, either hyperthyroidism or ophthalmopathy (not recorded which). Sequencing was performed on peripheral blood or thyroid tissue (not recorded which).

Written as DNA, the CDR3 is TGTGCCAGCAGTCGGGTCGGGCGCACTAATGAAAAACTGTTTTTT. This gives the protein CASSRVGRTNEKLFF. The chain uses TRBV7-9 and TRBJ1-4; D is unresolved. Trimming cost V 6 bases and J 2 bases, with 13 bases left between them. Germline CDR1 is SEHNR and CDR2 is FQNEAQ (reference sequence). This CDR3 region has 15 residues.